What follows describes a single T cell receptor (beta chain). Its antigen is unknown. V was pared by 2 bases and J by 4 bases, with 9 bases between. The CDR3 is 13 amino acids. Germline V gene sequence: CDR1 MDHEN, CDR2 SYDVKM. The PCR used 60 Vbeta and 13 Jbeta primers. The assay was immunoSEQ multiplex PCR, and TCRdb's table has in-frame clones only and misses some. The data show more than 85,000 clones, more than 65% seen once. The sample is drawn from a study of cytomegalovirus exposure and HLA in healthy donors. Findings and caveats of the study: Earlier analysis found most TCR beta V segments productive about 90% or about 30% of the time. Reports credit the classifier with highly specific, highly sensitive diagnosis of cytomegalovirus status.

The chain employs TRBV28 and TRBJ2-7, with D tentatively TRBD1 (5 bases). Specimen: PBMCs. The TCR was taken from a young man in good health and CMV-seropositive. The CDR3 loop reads CASSLQGPYEQYF. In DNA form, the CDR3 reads TGTGCCAGCAGTTTACAGGGCCCTTACGAGCAGTACTTC.